These 8 T cell receptor beta chains were all obtained from the same sample, sequenced in a study of shared clonotypes between healthy human individuals. Produced via immunoSEQ multiplex PCR; TCRdb's table is partial and in-frame only. This sample has millions of clones; around 96% occur once, and the top ten carry roughly 1%. Naive CD8 cells, CD45RO-negative and positively selected for CCR7, excluded terminally differentiated effector memory CD45RA+ cells. Material for sequencing was naive CD8+ T cells sorted from blood. These receptors were collected from a man aged 18-30 years in good health.

The chain links TRBV7-3 to TRBJ1-1; D remains unclear. V was cut by 1 base and J by 5 bases, with 8 bases left in between. The CDR3 is 13 amino acids. Germline CDR1 reads SGHTA; CDR2 reads FQGTGA. CDR3 in DNA: TGTGCCAGCAGCTTAAATTTAGGAACTGAAGCTTTCTTT. Protein: CASSLNLGTEAFF.

This sequence joins TRBV5-1 and TRBJ2-3; unclear D gene. This CDR3 comprises 15 residues. V dropped 1 base and J dropped 4 bases, with 13 bases sitting between them. Germline V gene sequence: CDR1 SGHRS, CDR2 YFSETQ. Written as DNA, the CDR3 is TGCGCCAGCAGCTTGACAGTAGCTCTATCAGATACGCAGTATTTT. Translating it yields CASSLTVALSDTQYF. The entire variable domain, with the rest obtained from reference TRBV5-1 and TRBJ2-3, is as follows: KAGVTQTPRYLIKTRGQQVTLSCSPISGHRSVSWYQQTPGQGLQFLFEYFSETQRNKGNFPGRFSGRQFSNSRSEMNVSTLELGDSALYLCASSLTVALSDTQYFGPGTRLTVL.

Turning to this clone: The same CDR3 is also encoded by other DNA sequences in this sample. The chain carries TRBV4-1 and TRBJ2-1; tentatively, D is TRBD2 (5 bases). Germline V gene data show CDR1 as MGHRA and CDR2 as YSYEKL. CDR3 length equals 13 residues. V was pared by 1 base and J by 7 bases, with 8 bases between. The CDR3 DNA sequence: TGCGCCAGCAGCCAAGTTTCGGGGAATGAGCAGTTCTTC. It yields the protein CASSQVSGNEQFF.

This chain links TRBV5-6 with TRBJ2-5; possibly TRBD1 or TRBD2 for D (5 bases each). CDR3 length equals 13 residues. CDR1 SGHDT and CDR2 YYEEEE come from the germline V gene. Trimming left V 2 bases short and J 5 bases short, with 10 bases between. CDR3 sequence reads: CASSLEGPETQYF. CDR3 nucleotides: TGTGCCAGCAGCTTAGAGGGGCCGGAGACCCAGTACTTC.

This chain connects TRBV25-1 to TRBJ2-7, with TRBD2 matching 10 bases. Looked up from germline, CDR1 is MGHDK and CDR2 is SYGVNS. The CDR3 runs to 15 residues. Losses at the gene ends were 5 bases for V and 3 bases for J; bases not matched to a gene: 7. Here the CDR3 reads CASSYGLADLYEQYF. In DNA form, the CDR3 reads TGTGCCAGCAGTTACGGACTAGCGGACCTCTACGAGCAGTACTTC.

The rearrangement uses TRBV10-3 and TRBJ2-2, with TRBD2 matching over 15 bases. V trimming: 9 bases; J trimming: 7 bases; junction bases outside the gene matches: 6. The CDR3 totals 15 residues. Germline V gene lookup returns CDR1 ENHRY and CDR2 SYGVKD. The CDR3 nucleotides are TGTGCCATTGGGACTAGCGGGGGGAATGTCGGGGAGCTGTTTTTT. Translating it yields CAIGTSGGNVGELFF.

The chain links TRBV5-6 to TRBJ2-3; 9 bases agree with TRBD1. V lost 5 bases, J lost 3 bases, and 7 bases stayed unmatched. CDR3 length: 15 amino acids. Germline assignment: CDR1 SGHDT and CDR2 YYEEEE. The DNA for the CDR3 is TGTGCCAGCAGACCACAGGGGGCACGGACAGATACGCAGTATTTT. Translation: CASRPQGARTDTQYF.

The J gene is TRBJ1-3, the V gene TRBV4-1; D remains unclear. The CDR3 extends over 15 amino acids. CDR1 is MGHRA and CDR2 is YSYEKL in the germline V gene. Between the trimmed V and J ends, which lost 0 bases and 4 bases, there was a span of 10 bases. The CDR3, as DNA: TGCGCCAGCAGCCAAGATCTGACGGGCGGAAACACCATATATTTT. It codes for CASSQDLTGGNTIYF.